Listed below are T cell receptor beta chains from one sample, sequenced in a study of T cells after yellow fever vaccination. From the 5' RACE reads, TCRdb called clonotypes with MiXCR, one entry per CDR3 protein. The table records around 140,000 distinct CDR3 sequences, 6.6% of them present only once. Sequencing was performed on CD4+ T cells sorted from PBMCs, taken 10 days after the yellow fever booster vaccination. Source of these receptors: a man aged 25-45 years who received the YFV17D yellow fever vaccine. The CDR3 runs from the conserved cysteine through the conserved F or W. A D gene is named only where the DNA matches it firmly. Expanded clones are given a class, and other clones once, few, many or no size at all.

D,size,V,J,CDR3,DNA
NA,many,TRBV20-1,TRBJ2-7,CSARDLEQDEQYF,TGCAGTGCTAGAGATCTGGAACAGGACGAGCAGTACTTC
NA,many,TRBV25-1,TRBJ2-1,CASRLGRNEQFF,TGTGCCAGCAGACTAGGAAGGAATGAGCAGTTCTTC
NA,many,TRBV30,TRBJ1-3,CACSWKRSTIYF,TGTGCCTGCAGCTGGAAGAGGAGCACCATATATTTT
NA,many,TRBV7-2,TRBJ1-5,CASSLPGQPQHF,TGTGCCAGCAGCTTACCGGGCCAGCCCCAGCATTTT
NA,many,TRBV7-8,TRBJ2-2,CASSLVSNTGELFF,TGTGCCAGCAGCTTAGTATCAAACACCGGGGAGCTGTTTTTT
NA,many,TRBV20-1,TRBJ2-1,CSARKGYNEQFF,TGCAGTGCTAGAAAGGGCTACAATGAGCAGTTCTTC
TRBD2,few,TRBV12-3/TRBV12-4,TRBJ2-7,CASSPSGTSGTYEQYF,TGTGCCAGCAGCCCCTCCGGGACTAGCGGGACCTACGAGCAGTACTTC
NA,few,TRBV30,TRBJ2-2,CAWSVETTNTGELFF,TGTGCCTGGAGTGTAGAGACAACTAACACCGGGGAGCTGTTTTTT
NA,NA,TRBV7-2,TRBJ1-2,CASSMETTANYGYTF,TGTGCCAGCAGTATGGAAACGACAGCTAACTATGGCTACACCTTC
TRBD1,many,TRBV5-1,TRBJ2-7,CASSLDGTGSSYEQYF,TGCGCCAGCAGCTTGGATGGGACAGGGTCATCCTACGAGCAGTACTTC
NA,many,TRBV12-3/TRBV12-4,TRBJ2-4,CASSLPGAKNIQYF,TGTGCCAGCAGTTTACCAGGGGCCAAAAACATTCAGTACTTC
TRBD1,few,TRBV7-9,TRBJ2-7,CASRGDRSSYEQYF,TGTGCCAGCAGGGGGGACAGGAGCTCCTACGAGCAGTACTTC
NA,many,TRBV29-1,TRBJ1-5,CSVAEVQNQPQHF,TGCAGCGTTGCAGAGGTCCAGAATCAGCCCCAGCATTTT
TRBD1,many,TRBV27,TRBJ2-5,CASSRIRQGVETQYF,TGTGCCAGCAGTAGGATCCGACAGGGGGTCGAGACCCAGTACTTC
TRBD2,many,TRBV7-2,TRBJ2-3,CASSQNLAGRTDTQYF,TGTGCCAGCAGCCAAAACCTAGCGGGGCGCACAGATACGCAGTATTTT
TRBD2,NA,TRBV7-8,TRBJ2-1,CASSSTIGTSGRYNEQFF,TGTGCCAGCAGCTCAACAATCGGGACTAGCGGGAGGTACAATGAGCAGTTCTTC
NA,many,TRBV24-1,TRBJ2-1,CATSGGITYNEQFF,TGTGCCACCAGTGGGGGGATCACCTACAATGAGCAGTTCTTC
NA,many,TRBV20-1,TRBJ2-3,CSASSQADTQYF,TGCAGTGCTAGTTCTCAGGCGGATACGCAGTATTTT
TRBD2,many,TRBV12-3/TRBV12-4,TRBJ2-7,CASTLLAGPYEQYF,TGTGCCAGCACCTTACTAGCGGGACCCTACGAGCAGTACTTC
TRBD1,many,TRBV5-1,TRBJ2-4,CASSPLGQGGENIQYF,TGCGCCAGCAGCCCCTTGGGACAGGGGGGAGAAAACATTCAGTACTTC
TRBD1,few,TRBV24-1,TRBJ2-3,CATRDRARNTDTQYF,TGTGCCACCCGGGACAGGGCGAGGAATACAGATACGCAGTATTTT
NA,many,TRBV4-2,TRBJ1-2,CASSQQGYGYTF,TGTGCCAGCAGCCAACAGGGTTATGGCTACACCTTC
TRBD2,NA,TRBV15,TRBJ2-5,CATSPRSGGQETQYF,TGTGCCACCAGCCCTCGATCGGGGGGCCAAGAGACCCAGTACTTC
NA,many,TRBV20-1,TRBJ2-5,CSVWYQETQYF,TGCAGTGTATGGTACCAAGAGACCCAGTACTTC
NA,many,TRBV15,TRBJ2-7,CATSRESAYEQYF,TGTGCCACCAGCAGAGAAAGTGCCTACGAGCAGTACTTC
NA,few,TRBV5-4,TRBJ2-3,CASSFRGETDTQYF,TGTGCCAGCAGCTTCAGGGGGGAAACAGATACGCAGTATTTT
TRBD2,many,TRBV10-3,TRBJ2-1,CASLAGLTYNEQFF,TGTGCCAGCCTAGCGGGGTTAACCTACAATGAGCAGTTCTTC
NA,many,TRBV7-2,TRBJ2-4,CASSLEASRDIQYF,TGTGCCAGCAGCTTAGAGGCTAGCAGGGACATTCAGTACTTC
NA,few,TRBV9,TRBJ2-5,CASSVGTVQETQYF,TGTGCCAGCAGCGTAGGGACAGTCCAAGAGACCCAGTACTTC
NA,many,TRBV3-1,TRBJ2-1,CASSQDRSSFLSF,TGTGCCAGCAGCCAAGATCGTAGCTCTTTTTTATCATTC
TRBD2,many,TRBV24-1,TRBJ2-1,CATSETSGSHNEQFF,TGTGCCACCAGCGAGACTAGCGGGAGCCACAATGAGCAGTTCTTC
TRBD1,few,TRBV30,TRBJ1-1,CAWSAGTVGMMNTEAFF,TGTGCCTGGAGTGCCGGGACAGTCGGGATGATGAACACTGAAGCTTTCTTT
TRBD2,many,TRBV7-2,TRBJ2-7,CASSFFLAGGSYEQYF,TGTGCCAGCAGCTTCTTCTTGGCGGGAGGCTCCTACGAGCAGTACTTC
TRBD1,many,TRBV20-1,TRBJ2-5,CSASGTGRPGETQYF,TGCAGTGCCTCCGGGACAGGGAGACCCGGGGAGACCCAGTACTTC
NA,many,TRBV6-5,TRBJ2-1,CASSYERGTREQFF,TGTGCCAGCAGTTACGAGCGCGGGACAAGAGAGCAGTTCTTC
NA,many,TRBV2,TRBJ1-2,CASTASYGYTF,TGTGCCAGCACTGCCTCCTATGGCTACACCTTC
NA,many,TRBV5-1,TRBJ2-2,CASSSIGELFF,TGCGCCAGCAGCTCCATCGGGGAGCTGTTTTTT
TRBD1,few,TRBV19,TRBJ2-3,CASQGQGFRTDTQYF,TGTGCCAGTCAGGGACAGGGGTTTCGCACAGATACGCAGTATTTT
TRBD1,many,TRBV7-9,TRBJ2-1,CASLRDREYNEQFF,TGTGCCTCTCTCCGGGACAGAGAATACAATGAGCAGTTCTTC
TRBD2,many,TRBV7-6,TRBJ2-5,CASSSVPAGGDKTQYF,TGTGCCAGCAGCTCAGTACCGGCGGGAGGGGATAAGACCCAGTACTTC
TRBD1,many,TRBV18,TRBJ2-3,CASSPPTGADTQYF,TGTGCCAGCTCACCACCAACAGGGGCAGATACGCAGTATTTT
TRBD1,many,TRBV5-1,TRBJ2-7,CASSLVGQGNEQYF,TGCGCCAGCAGCTTGGTGGGACAGGGAAACGAGCAGTACTTC
NA,many,TRBV27,TRBJ1-4,CASSLSGYRNEKLFF,TGTGCCAGCAGTTTATCGGGGTATCGTAATGAAAAACTGTTTTTT
NA,many,TRBV7-9,TRBJ2-5,CASSFGRDGTQYF,TGTGCCAGCAGCTTCGGGCGAGATGGGACCCAGTACTTC
TRBD2,many,TRBV28,TRBJ2-1,CASSPAGGSNEQFF,TGTGCCAGCTCCCCCGCGGGAGGGAGCAATGAGCAGTTCTTC
TRBD2,many,TRBV7-2,TRBJ2-7,CASSGAGLYEQYF,TGTGCCAGCAGCGGAGCGGGGCTTTACGAGCAGTACTTC
TRBD2,many,TRBV6-2/TRBV6-3,TRBJ2-7,CASSPGTSYHEQYF,TGTGCCAGCAGTCCCGGGACTAGCTACCACGAGCAGTACTTC
NA,NA,TRBV10-3,TRBJ1-6,CAISPTGANSPLHF,TGTGCCATCTCCCCGACGGGAGCTAATTCACCCCTCCACTTT
NA,few,TRBV10-3,TRBJ2-1,CAITVGRAPYNEQFF,TGTGCCATCACCGTGGGTAGGGCCCCCTACAATGAGCAGTTCTTC
TRBD2,many,TRBV4-2,TRBJ2-5,CASSQDREGSETQYF,TGTGCCAGCAGCCAAGACAGGGAGGGAAGTGAGACCCAGTACTTC
NA,NA,TRBV18,TRBJ2-2,CASFEGSNTGELFF,TGTGCCAGCTTCGAGGGCTCAAACACCGGGGAGCTGTTTTTT
NA,many,TRBV27,TRBJ2-7,CASSASKGYEQYF,TGTGCCAGCAGTGCATCAAAGGGTTACGAGCAGTACTTC
TRBD1,many,TRBV7-3,TRBJ1-1,CASSLRGGYGDTEAFF,TGTGCCAGCAGCTTAAGAGGGGGCTACGGCGACACTGAAGCTTTCTTT
NA,many,TRBV20-1,TRBJ2-1,CSATTLSRKFF,TGCAGTGCCACGACGCTTAGTCGAAAGTTCTTC
NA,many,TRBV20-1,TRBJ2-7,CSARAAPGRAAYEQYF,TGCAGTGCTAGAGCAGCCCCGGGACGGGCCGCCTACGAGCAGTACTTC
TRBD2,many,TRBV20-1,TRBJ2-1,CSATGGRGVDEQFF,TGCAGTGCTACAGGAGGGAGGGGTGTAGATGAGCAGTTCTTC
NA,many,TRBV4-3,TRBJ1-1,CASSQEQKRSAFSNTEAFF,TGCGCCAGCAGCCAAGAGCAGAAGAGGTCCGCTTTTTCGAACACTGAAGCTTTCTTT
NA,many,TRBV2,TRBJ2-1,CASRPWGSYNEQFF,TGTGCCAGTAGGCCCTGGGGATCCTACAATGAGCAGTTCTTC
NA,many,TRBV6-2/TRBV6-3,TRBJ2-2,CASSYSAQTGELFF,TGTGCCAGCAGTTACTCGGCCCAGACCGGGGAGCTGTTTTTT
TRBD2,NA,TRBV15,TRBJ2-7,CATSRDQGTGGEQYF,TGTGCCACCAGCAGAGATCAGGGCACGGGGGGCGAGCAGTACTTC